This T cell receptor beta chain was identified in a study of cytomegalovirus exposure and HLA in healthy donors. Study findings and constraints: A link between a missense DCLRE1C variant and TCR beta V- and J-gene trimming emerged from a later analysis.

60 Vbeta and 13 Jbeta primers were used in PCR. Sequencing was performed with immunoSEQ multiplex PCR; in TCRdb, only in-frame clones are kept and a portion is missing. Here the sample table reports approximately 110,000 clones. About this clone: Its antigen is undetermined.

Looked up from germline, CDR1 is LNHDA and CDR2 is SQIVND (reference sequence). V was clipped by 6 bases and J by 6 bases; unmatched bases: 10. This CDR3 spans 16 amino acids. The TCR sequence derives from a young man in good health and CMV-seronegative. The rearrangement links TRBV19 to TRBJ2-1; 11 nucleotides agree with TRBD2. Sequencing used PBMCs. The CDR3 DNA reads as TGTGCCAGTAGCCTATTGGGACTAGCGGACACCAATGAGCAGTTCTTC. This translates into CASSLLGLADTNEQFF.